This T cell receptor beta chain was identified in a study of graft-versus-host responses after intestinal transplantation. Turning to the study itself: The transplants performed in recipients were multivisceral, liver-intestinal, or isolated intestinal. Tacrolimus plus steroids were given to all recipients for approximately three years, preceded by anti-thymocyte globulin induction. Study-wide results and caveats: Where graft-donor T cell macrochimerism was present, patients had high graft-versus-host to host-versus-graft clonal ratios in allografts. Recipient-marrow GvH clones were detected, some having first appeared in ileum or blood.

TCRdb's table, derived via immunoSEQ multiplex PCR, lists solely in-frame clones and lacks some. Counted here are over 80,000 clones, 75% to 95% occurring once; the ten biggest clones make up around 0.2%. To note about this clone: Its matching antigen is unknown. This CDR3 is also generated by other DNA sequences in the sample.

Germline trimming cut 2 bases from V and 1 base from J; bases unmatched to any gene: 0. Germline CDR1 SGHRS, CDR2 YFSETQ. The CDR3 runs 14 residues. The TCR comes from a human donor who was the organ donor for an intestinal transplant. The rearrangement uses TRBV5-1 and TRBJ2-3; 8 nucleotides agree with TRBD2. Sequenced material: unstimulated CD4+ T cells sorted from spleen or lymph node cells, taken before transplant. As DNA, the CDR3 is TGCGCCAGCAGCTTAGCGGGGGGCACAGATACGCAGTATTTT. Protein sequence: CASSLAGGTDTQYF.